This is a list of T cell receptor beta chains from one sample in a study of cytomegalovirus exposure and HLA in healthy donors. Using immunoSEQ multiplex PCR, the repertoire was profiled, and TCRdb retains in-frame clones only, with some absent. The top ten clones hold more than 2% of a sample with about 120,000 clones, around three quarters of them seen once. The specimen sequenced was PBMCs. All receptors derive from a human donor in good health. Both conserved end residues are part of each CDR3. A D gene is named only where the DNA matches it firmly. The size of a clone is reported for some rows only, either as once, few or many, or as a class for expanded clones.

size | J | D | V | DNA | CDR3
NA | TRBJ2-1 | TRBD1 | TRBV28 | TGTGCCAGCAGTCCGTGGGACAGCTACAATGAGCAGTTCTTC | CASSPWDSYNEQFF
NA | TRBJ1-5 | NA | TRBV6-5 | TGTGCCAGCAAGGCGGCAAGCAATCAGCCCCAGCATTTT | CASKAASNQPQHF
NA | TRBJ2-2 | NA | TRBV10-2 | TGCGCCAGCAGTGAGTCGAAGTCAGGGAGGCGAGAGCTGTTTTTT | CASSESKSGRRELFF
NA | TRBJ1-3 | NA | TRBV5-1 | TGCGCCAGCAGCTTGGGAAGTACAGTGGGCTCTGGAAACACCATATATTTT | CASSLGSTVGSGNTIYF
NA | TRBJ2-7 | NA | TRBV5-6 | TGTGCCAGCAGCTTGGCCTGGGAGAGCCCCTACGAGCAGTACTTC | CASSLAWESPYEQYF
NA | TRBJ1-2 | TRBD1 | TRBV6-5 | TGTGCCAGCAGTACGGGACAGGGAGTTAACTATGGCTACACCTTC | CASSTGQGVNYGYTF
once | TRBJ2-5 | TRBD1 | TRBV5-1 | TGCGCCAGCAGCTTACCGACAGGGGGCCAAGAGACCCAGTACTTC | CASSLPTGGQETQYF
NA | TRBJ1-5 | NA | TRBV29-1 | TGCAGCGTAAATACCGGGATTGCGAATCAGCCCCAGCATTTT | CSVNTGIANQPQHF
NA | TRBJ1-1 | NA | TRBV7-2 | TGTGCCAGCAGCTTAAGGACAATGAACACTGAAGCTTTCTTT | CASSLRTMNTEAFF
NA | TRBJ2-5 | TRBD1 | TRBV18 | TGTGCCAGCTCACCCGGGGACAGGGCCCAAGAGACCCAGTACTTC | CASSPGDRAQETQYF
NA | TRBJ1-2 | NA | TRBV29-1 | TGCAGCGCCGAGCAGCCCCAGGGCAACTATGGCTACACCTTC | CSAEQPQGNYGYTF
NA | TRBJ2-7 | NA | TRBV11-1 | TGTGCCAGCAGCTTAGCGCGGAACAGGGCCTACGAGCAGTACTTC | CASSLARNRAYEQYF
once | TRBJ1-5 | TRBD1 | TRBV2 | TGTGCCAGCAACTCACAGGGGGGAAATCAGCCCCAGCATTTT | CASNSQGGNQPQHF
NA | TRBJ1-1 | TRBD1 | TRBV25-1 | TGTGCCAGCAGTGATCGGGACAGGACTTCTGAAGCTTTCTTT | CASSDRDRTSEAFF
NA | TRBJ2-3 | TRBD2 | TRBV5-8 | TGTGCCAGCAGCTTGTACACTAGCGGGAGGGCCCTCGATACGCAGTATTTT | CASSLYTSGRALDTQYF
few | TRBJ2-4 | TRBD1 | TRBV6-5 | TGTGCCAGCAGACGGACAGGGTTCGACAAAAACATTCAGTACTTC | CASRRTGFDKNIQYF